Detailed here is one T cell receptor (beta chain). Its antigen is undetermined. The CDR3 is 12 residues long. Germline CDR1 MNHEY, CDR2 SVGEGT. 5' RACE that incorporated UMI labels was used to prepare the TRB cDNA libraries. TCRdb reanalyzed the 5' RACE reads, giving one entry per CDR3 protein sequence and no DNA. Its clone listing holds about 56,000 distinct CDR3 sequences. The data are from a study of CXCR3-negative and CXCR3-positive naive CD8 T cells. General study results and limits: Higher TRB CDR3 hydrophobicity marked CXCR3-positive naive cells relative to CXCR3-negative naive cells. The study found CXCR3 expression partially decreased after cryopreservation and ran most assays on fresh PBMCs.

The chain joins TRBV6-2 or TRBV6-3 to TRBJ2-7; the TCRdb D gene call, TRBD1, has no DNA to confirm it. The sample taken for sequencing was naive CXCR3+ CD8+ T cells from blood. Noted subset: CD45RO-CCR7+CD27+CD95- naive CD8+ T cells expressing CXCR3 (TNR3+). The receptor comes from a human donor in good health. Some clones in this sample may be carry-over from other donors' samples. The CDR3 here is CASGDTTYEQYF.